Listed below are T cell receptor beta chains from one sample, sequenced in a study of cytotoxic CD8 clonotypes in ibrutinib-treated CLL. Assay: immunoSEQ multiplex PCR; the TCRdb copy retains only in-frame clones and omits some. This sample has about 200,000 clones, with 70% found just once. The sequencing here drew on PBMCs, taken after 12 months of ibrutinib treatment. These receptors came from a human donor with chronic lymphocytic leukemia. Each CDR3 is given with its conserved first and last residue. Each record gives: D gene, J gene, clone size, V gene, CDR3 length, CDR3 DNA, CDR3 protein. A D gene is named only where the DNA matches it firmly. Rows may omit the clone size; those that give it use once, few, many or a size class.

. | TRBJ1-1 | . | TRBV6-6 | 14 | TGTGCCAGCGCCCACATCCGGGGGAACACTGAAGCTTTCTTT | CASAHIRGNTEAFF
. | TRBJ1-5 | . | TRBV7-2 | 13 | TGTGCCAGCAGCTTCTCGGGCAATCAGCCCCAGCATTTT | CASSFSGNQPQHF
. | TRBJ2-7 | . | TRBV4-3 | 17 | TGCGCCAGCAGCCAAGATCCCTTTGGGGGGCGGACCTACGAGCAGTACTTC | CASSQDPFGGRTYEQYF
. | TRBJ2-1 | . | TRBV9 | 13 | TGTGCCAGCAACGCATTCCAGGGCAGTGAGCAGTTCTTC | CASNAFQGSEQFF
. | TRBJ2-2 | few | TRBV9 | 14 | TGTGCCAGCAGCCCCCAAAGGACCACCGGGGAGCTGTTTTTT | CASSPQRTTGELFF
TRBD1 | TRBJ1-5 | . | TRBV19 | 16 | TGTGCCAGTAGTCCTAACAGGGGGGTCGGCAATCAGCCCCAGCATTTT | CASSPNRGVGNQPQHF
. | TRBJ1-3 | once | TRBV6-1 | 15 | TGTGCCAGCAGTGGAGGGGACAATACTGGAAACACCATATATTTT | CASSGGDNTGNTIYF
. | TRBJ1-5 | . | TRBV11-2 | 15 | TGTGCCAGCAGCCCCTCGGAGGGTGTCAATCAGCCCCAGCATTTT | CASSPSEGVNQPQHF
TRBD1 | TRBJ1-2 | . | TRBV2 | 14 | TGTGCCAGCACCATGACAGGGGAAGCCTATGGCTACACCTTC | CASTMTGEAYGYTF
. | TRBJ1-2 | few | TRBV2 | 13 | TGTGCTACAGCCGTACAGACCTACTATGGCTACACCTTC | CATAVQTYYGYTF
. | TRBJ2-7 | few | TRBV11-2 | 14 | TGTGCCAGCAGCTTAGATCCGGTGGGACACGAGCAGTACTTC | CASSLDPVGHEQYF
. | TRBJ2-2 | . | TRBV2 | 15 | TGTGCCAGCAGTGAATTCGGCAGGGCGGGCGGGGAGCTGTTTTTT | CASSEFGRAGGELFF
. | TRBJ1-2 | . | TRBV5-5 | 11 | TGTGCCAGCAGCTTGGCTTTTTCGTACACCTTC | CASSLAFSYTF
TRBD1 | TRBJ2-4 | . | TRBV19 | 17 | TGTGCCAGTAGTATGAGGAGCAGGGGGCGCGGGTTTGACATTCAGTACTTC | CASSMRSRGRGFDIQYF
. | TRBJ2-2 | . | TRBV5-8 | 16 | TGTGCCAGCAGCTTGTTCGCAGGGGTCAACACCGGGGAGCTGTTTTTT | CASSLFAGVNTGELFF
. | TRBJ2-3 | . | TRBV5-1 | 15 | TGCGCCAGCAGGGGGGACTCCGGGTTCGCAGATACGCAGTATTTT | CASRGDSGFADTQYF
. | TRBJ1-1 | . | TRBV6-5 | 15 | TGTGCCAGCAGTTATCGACGGGGTCTCTCCGGCGAAGCTTTCTTT | CASSYRRGLSGEAFF